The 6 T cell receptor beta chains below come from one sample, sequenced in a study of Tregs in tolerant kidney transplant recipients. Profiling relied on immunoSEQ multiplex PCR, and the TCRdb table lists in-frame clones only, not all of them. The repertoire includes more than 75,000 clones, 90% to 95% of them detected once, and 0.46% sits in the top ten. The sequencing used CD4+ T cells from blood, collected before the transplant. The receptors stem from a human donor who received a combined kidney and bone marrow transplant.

This CDR3 is CASSFAGGPQETQYF. As DNA, the CDR3 is TGCGCCAGCAGCTTCGCGGGAGGGCCCCAAGAGACCCAGTACTTC. The chain carries TRBV5-1 and TRBJ2-5; 9 bases fit TRBD2. J lost 1 base, V lost 2 bases, and 3 bases had no gene match. Germline CDR1 SGHRS, CDR2 YFSETQ. The CDR3 extends over 15 amino acids.

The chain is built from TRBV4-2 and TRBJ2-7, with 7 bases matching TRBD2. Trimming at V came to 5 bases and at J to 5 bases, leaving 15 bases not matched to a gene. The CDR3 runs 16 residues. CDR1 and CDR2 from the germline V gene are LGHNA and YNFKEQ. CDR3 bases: TGTGCCAGCAGCATGGGGGGGTTAGGGGAGGGTCACGAGCAGTACTTC. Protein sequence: CASSMGGLGEGHEQYF.

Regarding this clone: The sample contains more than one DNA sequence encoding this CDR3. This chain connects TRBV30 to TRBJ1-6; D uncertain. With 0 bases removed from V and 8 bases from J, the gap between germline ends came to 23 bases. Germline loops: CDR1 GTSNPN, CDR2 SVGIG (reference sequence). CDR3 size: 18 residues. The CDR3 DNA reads TGTGCCTGGAGTGTGAAAAGACATACGACTAATATAGATTCACCCCTCCACTTT. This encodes CAWSVKRHTTNIDSPLHF. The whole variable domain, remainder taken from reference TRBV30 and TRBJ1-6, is SQTIHQWPATLVQPVGSPLSLECTVEGTSNPNLYWYRQAAGRGLQLLFYSVGIGQISSEVPQNLSASRPQDRQFILSSKKLLLSDSGFYLCAWSVKRHTTNIDSPLHFGNGTRLTVT.

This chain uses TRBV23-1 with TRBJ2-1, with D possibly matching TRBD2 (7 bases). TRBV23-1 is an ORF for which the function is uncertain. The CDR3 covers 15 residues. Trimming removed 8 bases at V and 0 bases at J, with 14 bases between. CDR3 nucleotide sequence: TGCGCCAGCTCCCCGGGGGGCAGCTCCTACAATGAGCAGTTCTTC. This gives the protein CASSPGGSSYNEQFF.

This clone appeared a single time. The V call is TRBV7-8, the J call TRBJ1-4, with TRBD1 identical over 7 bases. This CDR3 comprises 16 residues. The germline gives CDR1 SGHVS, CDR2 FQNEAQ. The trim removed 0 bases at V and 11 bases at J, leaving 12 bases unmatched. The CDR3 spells CASSLAQGTVKGKLFF. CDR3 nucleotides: TGTGCCAGCAGCTTAGCTCAAGGGACAGTCAAGGGCAAACTGTTTTTT.

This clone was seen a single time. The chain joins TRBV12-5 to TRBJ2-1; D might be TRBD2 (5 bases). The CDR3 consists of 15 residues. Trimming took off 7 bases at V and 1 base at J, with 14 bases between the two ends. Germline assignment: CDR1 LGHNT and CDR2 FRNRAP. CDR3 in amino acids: CASAPGLASYNEQFF. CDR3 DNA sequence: TGTGCTAGTGCTCCCGGGCTAGCTTCCTACAATGAGCAGTTCTTC.